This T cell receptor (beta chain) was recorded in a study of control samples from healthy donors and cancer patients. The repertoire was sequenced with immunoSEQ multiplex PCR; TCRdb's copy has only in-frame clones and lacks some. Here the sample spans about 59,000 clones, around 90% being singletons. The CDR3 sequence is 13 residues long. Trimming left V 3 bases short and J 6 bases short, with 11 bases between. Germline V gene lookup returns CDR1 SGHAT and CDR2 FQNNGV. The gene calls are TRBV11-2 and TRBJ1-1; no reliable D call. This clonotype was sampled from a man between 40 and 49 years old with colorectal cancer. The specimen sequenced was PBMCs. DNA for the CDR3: TGTGCCAGCAGCTTTGTCGCGAAGGCTGAAGCTTTCTTT. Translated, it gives CASSFVAKAEAFF.